What follows is one T cell receptor (beta chain) and its context. Its antigen is unidentified. CDR3 size: 14 residues. CDR1 is GTSNPN, CDR2 SVGIG, per germline (reference sequence). The V end was cut by 0 bases, the J end by 10 bases, with 16 bases between. Sequencing was at survey level. TCRdb's table, derived via immunoSEQ multiplex PCR, lists solely in-frame clones and lacks some. The sample has 20,000 to 30,000 clones, approximately 71% seen once. This sample was included in a study of pediatric ulcerative colitis. The rectum was sampled with one to two pinch biopsies at colonoscopy. Regarding the study as a whole: In rectum, acute severe colitis had expanded clones and less diversity.

The clonotype was recovered from a boy younger than 18 with severe ulcerative colitis. The sequenced sample was gut tissue. The genes are TRBV30 and TRBJ2-1; D remains unclear. This CDR3 reads CAWSVVGARGEQFF. The CDR3 region has the DNA TGTGCCTGGAGTGTGGTCGGCGCGCGAGGAGAGCAGTTCTTC.